These 15 T cell receptor beta chains originate from one sample sequenced in a study of T-cell memory formation after mild COVID-19. Using its own MiXCR run on the 5' RACE reads, TCRdb lists one record per CDR3 protein. The repertoire holds a few hundred thousand distinct CDR3 sequences, with under 30% as singletons. Sequences were obtained from PBMCs or a T cell subset sorted from them (not recorded which). Receptors originate from an adult woman who had mild COVID-19 (a few samples of this study predate the infection). Cell type and time point are not known.

In DNA, the CDR3 is TGTGCCAGCAGCGCCGATCCCGGGAGGACAGATACGCAGTATTTT. It is translated as CASSADPGRTDTQYF. The chain recombines TRBV9 with TRBJ2-3; 7 nucleotides line up with TRBD2. V trimming: 3 bases; J trimming: 3 bases; junction bases outside the gene matches: 7. This CDR3 contains 15 residues. The germline V gene has CDR1 SGDLS and CDR2 YYNGEE.

This clonotype was counted at least ten times. The chain employs TRBV7-2 and TRBJ1-1; D gene uncertain. The V and J ends lost 5 bases and 5 bases respectively, with 12 bases between them. Germline V lookup: CDR1 SGHTA, CDR2 FQGNSA. The CDR3 length is 13 residues. Here the CDR3 reads CASSLTLGTEAFF. The CDR3 DNA sequence: TGTGCCAGCAGCCTAACTCTGGGTACTGAAGCTTTCTTT.

The V call is TRBV3-1, the J call TRBJ1-1; TRBD1 matches at 8 bases. The V and J ends lost 4 bases and 1 base, in that order; junction bases with no gene match: 5. The CDR3 contains 15 residues. CDR1 is LGHDT and CDR2 is YNNKEL in the germline V gene (reference sequence). The chain's CDR3 is CASSLHTGGNTEAFF. The CDR3 nucleotides are TGTGCCAGCAGCCTGCATACAGGGGGGAACACTGAAGCTTTCTTT. Using reference TRBV3-1 and TRBJ1-1 for the parts outside the CDR3, the full variable domain is DTAVSQTPKYLVTQMGNDKSIKCEQNLGHDTMYWYKQDSKKFLKIMFSYNNKELIINETVPNRFSPKSPDKAHLNLHINSLELGDSAVYFCASSLHTGGNTEAFFGQGTRLTVV.

The rearrangement links TRBV7-9 to TRBJ2-3; D may be TRBD2 (5 bases). The CDR3 contains 14 residues. CDR1 and CDR2 (germline): SEHNR, FQNEAQ (reference sequence). Trimming removed 3 bases at V and 2 bases at J, with 9 bases between. CDR3 residues: CASSFKRYTDTQYF. CDR3 DNA sequence: TGTGCCAGCAGCTTTAAGCGGTACACAGATACGCAGTATTTT. The variable domain in full, completed from reference TRBV7-9 and TRBJ2-3, reads DTGVSQNPRHKITKRGQNVTFRCDPISEHNRLYWYRQTLGQGPEFLTYFQNEAQLEKSRLLSDRFSAERPKGSFSTLEIQRTEQGDSAMYLCASSFKRYTDTQYFGPGTRLTVL.

This clonotype was detected a few times. The CDR3 loop is CATSDLRDRAYEQYF. The CDR3 nucleotides read TGTGCCACCAGTGATTTGAGGGACAGGGCCTACGAGCAGTACTTC. V gene TRBV24-1 combines with J gene TRBJ2-7; 9 nucleotides match TRBD1. The CDR3 consists of 15 residues. V trimming: 0 bases; J trimming: 2 bases; junction bases outside the gene matches: 1. CDR1 and CDR2 (germline): KGHDR, SFDVKD.

The rearrangement uses TRBV5-1 and TRBJ2-1; 10 bases are shared with TRBD2. After removal of 2 bases from V and 10 bases from J, the junction contained 9 bases not matched to a gene. The CDR3 runs to 15 residues. Looked up from germline, CDR1 is SGHRS and CDR2 is YFSETQ. The CDR3 loop reads CASSFASGSYQEQFF. CDR3 DNA sequence: TGCGCCAGCAGCTTCGCTAGCGGGAGCTACCAGGAGCAGTTCTTC.

This clonotype appeared a single time. The chain uses TRBV7-3 and TRBJ1-4; no firm D call. Germline CDR1 SGHTA, CDR2 FQGTGA. The CDR3 is made up of 16 amino acids. V was trimmed by 5 bases and J by 3 bases, leaving 16 bases between them. The CDR3 nucleotides are TGTGCCAGCAGCCCACGGCGGAGGGTGGCTAATGAAAAACTGTTTTTT. Residues: CASSPRRRVANEKLFF.

The rearrangement links TRBV4-2 to TRBJ2-5, with D hard to call. V lost 1 base and J lost 0, with 6 bases in between. The CDR3 loop spans 14 amino acids. CDR1 and CDR2 from the germline V gene are LGHNA and YNFKEQ. CDR3 nucleotide sequence: TGTGCCAGCAGCCAAGTGATCGACCAAGAGACCCAGTACTTC. Translating gives CASSQVIDQETQYF.

The chain uses TRBV5-5 and TRBJ1-1; D call uncertain. Germline V gene lookup returns CDR1 SGHKS and CDR2 YYEKEE (reference sequence). The V end lost 4 bases, the J end lost 5 bases, and 15 bases lay between the germline ends. The CDR3 has 14 amino acids. CDR3 region: CASSQFLGYTEAFF. As DNA, the CDR3 is TGTGCCAGCAGCCAGTTCTTAGGATATACTGAAGCTTTCTTT.

Only one count was recorded for this clonotype. One end of the junction does not line up with germline, which may come from a read error. This chain uses TRBV12-3 or TRBV12-4 with TRBJ2-7; 9 bases align to TRBD1. The length of the CDR3 is 12 residues. The CDR3 reads CASSPQGDRATF. CDR3 coding DNA: TGTGCCAGCAGTCCCCAGGGGGACAGGGCCACATTC.

The chain couples TRBV5-1 to TRBJ2-1; tentatively, D is TRBD1 or TRBD2 (5 bases each). Trimming shortened V by 0 bases and J by 5 bases, and 12 bases separated the two germline ends. Looked up from germline, CDR1 is SGHRS and CDR2 is YFSETQ. CDR3 length: 15 amino acids. In nucleotides, the CDR3 is TGCGCCAGCAGCTTGGGTGGGGGTCGAGACAATGAGCAGTTCTTC. It is translated as CASSLGGGRDNEQFF.

V usage is TRBV7-2 and J usage is TRBJ2-6; the match to TRBD1 covers 10 bases. Trimming at V came to 3 bases and at J to 4 bases, leaving 12 bases not matched to a gene. CDR1 and CDR2 from the germline V gene are SGHTA and FQGNSA. CDR3 length equals 19 residues. The CDR3 is CASSFPVGQGWDGANVLTF. The CDR3 nucleotides are TGTGCCAGCAGCTTCCCCGTGGGACAGGGGTGGGACGGGGCCAACGTCCTGACTTTC.

This clonotype was counted a few times. The genes are TRBV5-1 and TRBJ2-3, with a tentative D call TRBD2 (6 bases). Germline CDR1 is SGHRS and CDR2 is YFSETQ. This CDR3 comprises 15 residues. The V end lost 4 bases, the J end lost 0 bases, and 12 bases lay between the germline ends. The CDR3 sequence is CASSHSGTSTDTQYF. In DNA, the CDR3 is TGCGCCAGCAGCCATAGCGGCACTAGCACAGATACGCAGTATTTT.

Many counts were recorded for this clonotype. This chain links TRBV25-1 with TRBJ2-7; 9 nucleotides align to TRBD1. Germline V CDR1 and CDR2: MGHDK, SYGVNS. Trimming cost V 4 bases and J 5 bases; bases outside gene matches: 6. CDR3 length: 14 residues. The DNA for the CDR3 is TGTGCCAGCAGTGGACAGGGGGATAGCGACGAGCAGTACTTC. Protein product: CASSGQGDSDEQYF.

The gene calls are TRBV4-3 and TRBJ2-1, with 7 positions matching TRBD1. CDR1 is LGHNA and CDR2 is YSLEER in the germline V gene. V lost 1 base to trimming and J lost 10 bases; unmatched junction nucleotides: 7. The CDR3 extends over 14 amino acids. Written as DNA, the CDR3 is TGCGCCAGCAGCCAAGGAACAGGGGACGGCGAGCAGTTCTTC. Encoded protein: CASSQGTGDGEQFF.